The rows below give T cell receptor beta chains drawn from one sample of a study of blood T cells in healthy people across ages. Using its own MiXCR run on the 5' RACE reads, TCRdb lists one record per CDR3 protein. The top ten clones hold roughly 15% of a sample with about 650,000 distinct CDR3 sequences, roughly 30% of them seen once. Sequenced input: blood. The receptors were gathered from an elderly woman in good health. Each CDR3 is given with its conserved first and last residue. D genes are given only for firm matches. Clone size, where shown, is once, few, many, or a class for clones that have expanded.

abundance	v_gene	d_gene	j_gene	CDR3aa	CDR3nt
NA	TRBV30	NA	TRBJ2-3	CAWSVGGVLRESDTQYF	TGTGCCTGGAGTGTAGGCGGGGTCCTCAGGGAGTCAGATACGCAGTATTTT
few	TRBV30	NA	TRBJ2-5	CAWTRSQETQYF	TGTGCCTGGACGAGAAGCCAAGAGACCCAGTACTTC
NA	TRBV9	NA	TRBJ2-7	CASNVVEDGGYEQYF	TGTGCCAGCAACGTAGTCGAGGACGGCGGCTACGAGCAGTACTTC
many	TRBV27	TRBD2	TRBJ2-7	CATTGGYEQYF	TGTGCCACCACGGGAGGGTACGAGCAGTACTTC
once	TRBV7-8	NA	TRBJ2-7	CAGSLMGGHGNEQYF	TGTGCCGGCAGCTTAATGGGCGGCCACGGGAACGAGCAGTACTTC
many	TRBV29-1	NA	TRBJ2-5	CSVEEGVGEQYF	TGCAGCGTTGAAGAGGGGGTGGGAGAGCAGTACTTC
many	TRBV11-2	NA	TRBJ2-1	CASSSKGRLGSSYNEQFF	TGTGCCAGCAGCTCGAAGGGGCGGTTAGGGAGCTCCTACAATGAGCAGTTCTTC
many	TRBV12-3/TRBV12-4	NA	TRBJ2-7	CASSFVVGPYEQYF	TGTGCCAGCAGTTTCGTAGTGGGGCCTTACGAGCAGTACTTC
NA	TRBV7-2	NA	TRBJ2-7	CASSSRLVSYEQYF	TGTGCCAGCAGCTCGCGACTAGTTAGCTACGAGCAGTACTTC
many	TRBV7-8	TRBD1	TRBJ2-5	CASSRHFDGQGSFQETQYF	TGTGCCAGCAGCCGCCATTTCGATGGACAGGGCTCCTTCCAAGAGACCCAGTACTTC
many	TRBV5-1	NA	TRBJ1-1	CASSLVGDGVNTEAFF	TGCGCCAGCAGCTTGGTGGGGGATGGGGTGAACACTGAAGCTTTCTTT
few	TRBV5-1	TRBD2	TRBJ2-3	CASSSEPGGALRGKYTDTQYF	TGCGCCAGCAGCTCCGAGCCCGGGGGGGCTCTTAGGGGGAAGTACACAGATACGCAGTATTTT
many	TRBV7-2	NA	TRBJ2-1	CASSLERRSGYNEQFF	TGTGCCAGCAGCTTAGAACGCAGGTCGGGGTACAATGAGCAGTTCTTC
NA	TRBV4-3	NA	TRBJ1-3	CASSQTGDSSGNTIYF	TGCGCCAGCAGCCAAACCGGGGATAGCTCTGGAAACACCATATATTTT
many	TRBV6-2/TRBV6-3	NA	TRBJ1-5	CASRKLYGNQPQHF	TGTGCCAGCAGGAAATTGTACGGCAATCAGCCCCAGCATTTT
few	TRBV6-1	NA	TRBJ1-1	CASSEPQNTEAFF	TGTGCCAGCAGTGAACCTCAGAACACTGAAGCTTTCTTT
many	TRBV10-3	NA	TRBJ1-5	CAISDSNQPQHF	TGTGCCATCAGTGATAGCAATCAGCCCCAGCATTTT
many	TRBV7-3	TRBD2	TRBJ2-1	CASSLVRTSGYNEQFF	TGTGCCAGCAGCTTAGTCAGGACTAGCGGTTACAATGAGCAGTTCTTC
NA	TRBV20-1	NA	TRBJ2-3	CSATLWPKTQYF	TGCAGTGCAACCTTGTGGCCGAAGACGCAGTATTTT
many	TRBV7-2	TRBD2	TRBJ2-1	CASSFGGGGANEQFF	TGTGCCAGCAGCTTTGGGGGCGGGGGGGCCAATGAGCAGTTCTTC
NA	TRBV6-1	TRBD1	TRBJ1-6	CASSPGTGPLSSYNSPLHF	TGTGCCAGCAGCCCCGGGACAGGGCCACTCAGCTCCTATAATTCACCCCTCCACTTT
many	TRBV4-3	NA	TRBJ2-3	CASSSDGTDTQYF	TGCGCCAGCAGCTCAGACGGCACAGATACGCAGTATTTT
many	TRBV6-2/TRBV6-3	TRBD1	TRBJ1-1	CASSPPGQGWVGGPNTEAFF	TGTGCCAGCAGTCCCCCGGGACAGGGATGGGTTGGGGGCCCGAACACTGAAGCTTTCTTT
NA	TRBV30	NA	TRBJ1-4	CALEQDEKLFF	TGTGCCTTGGAGCAGGATGAAAAACTGTTTTTT
many	TRBV3-1	TRBD1	TRBJ2-1	CASSRQGGTRDEQFF	TGTGCCAGCAGCCGACAGGGGGGGACGAGGGATGAGCAGTTCTTC
many	TRBV10-3	TRBD1	TRBJ2-3	CAISESRTGSDTQYF	TGTGCCATCAGTGAGTCGAGGACAGGGTCAGATACGCAGTATTTT
NA	TRBV12-3/TRBV12-4	NA	TRBJ2-5	CASSLVGTPVKTQYF	TGTGCCAGCAGTTTAGTTGGGACGCCTGTGAAGACCCAGTACTTC
NA	TRBV5-8	TRBD2	TRBJ2-5	CASSLTWTSHNEQYF	TGTGCCAGCAGCTTGACCTGGACTAGCCACAATGAGCAGTACTTC